Included here is one T cell receptor (beta chain) sequence, with context. In the source study's methods: Reference gene primers were amplified, and this amplification served to estimate nucleated cell counts. Profiled with immunoSEQ multiplex PCR; TCRdb holds only in-frame clones, not every one. Clonal size and the V and J genes are those of that table, whereas D and trimming came from the DNA. This table holds approximately 50,000 clones, over 90% found once. The CDR3 extends over 14 amino acids. Trimming at V came to 0 bases and at J to 9 bases, leaving 2 bases not matched to a gene. CDR1 and CDR2 (germline): SGHRS, YFSETQ. This sample was included in a study of blood T cell repertoires in COVID-19. At the level of the study: Samples of COVID-19 (acute and convalescent) were obtained from the United States, Italy and Spain. From T cells, B-cell-depleted T cells, or PBMCs came the material, which was cDNA or gDNA.

This chain connects TRBV5-1 to TRBJ1-6; 8 bases align to TRBD1. Sequencing input: peripheral blood. The sequence derives from a human donor in a cohort sampled during active COVID-19. The DNA of the CDR3 is TGCGCCAGCAGCTTGGGGACAGGGATTTCACCCCTCCACTTT. Its protein is CASSLGTGISPLHF.